The entry below describes one T cell receptor beta chain. Its antigen remains unknown. MiXCR, run by TCRdb on the reads, gives a single entry per CDR3 protein. This sample carries 600,000 to 800,000 distinct CDR3 sequences, 24% of them seen once, and the ten largest clones take roughly 8%. The data were taken from a study of T cell repertoires in cytomegalovirus infection. Study-wide background: Public TCR beta signatures marked donors with CMV infection and the matching HLA.

Findings and caveats of the study: CMV carriers having the relevant HLA were flagged by cumulative public TCR beta family frequency. HLA-C-restricted CMV-specific TCR beta clonotypes were dominant in the ex vivo response.

The sequenced sample was CD8+ T cells from PBMCs. This clonotype was obtained from a human donor in good health (CMV status not recorded). Some clones in this sample may be carry-over from other donors' samples.

The chain's CDR3 is CSVEDRQSPPTNYGYTF. DNA for the CDR3: TGCAGCGTTGAAGATCGGCAGTCGCCCCCCACTAACTATGGCTACACCTTC. The genes are TRBV29-1 and TRBJ1-2; D not certain. This CDR3 comprises 17 residues. In germline, CDR1 is SQVTM, CDR2 ANQGSEA. Trimming took 0 bases from V and 0 from J, leaving 17 bases between them.